These T cell receptor beta chains were read from a single sample in a study of blood T cell repertoires in COVID-19. Profiling relied on immunoSEQ multiplex PCR, and the TCRdb table lists in-frame clones only, not all of them. The table lists approximately 97,000 clones, over 85% of them singletons. Sequencing was carried out using peripheral blood. Every receptor here comes from a woman aged 45-65 years with COVID-19, enrolled during active disease. CDR3s include the opening cysteine and the closing phenylalanine or tryptophan. Each record gives: D gene, clone size, V gene, J gene, CDR3 DNA, CDR3 protein. A D gene is named only where the DNA matches it firmly. Rows give clone size only sometimes, using once, few, many, or a class for an expanded clone.

d_gene: .
abundance: .
v_gene: TRBV5-6
j_gene: TRBJ1-2
CDR3nt: TGTGCCAGCAGCTTGATCCGCGGGGGGGCAGATGGCTACACCTTC
CDR3aa: CASSLIRGGADGYTF

d_gene: .
abundance: .
v_gene: TRBV9
j_gene: TRBJ1-2
CDR3nt: TGTGCCAGCAGCGACCGGGACACCCATGGCTACACCTTC
CDR3aa: CASSDRDTHGYTF

d_gene: .
abundance: .
v_gene: TRBV25-1
j_gene: TRBJ2-7
CDR3nt: TGTGCCAGCAGTGAAGGAGTAGGTAGGGGCTACGAGCAGTACTTC
CDR3aa: CASSEGVGRGYEQYF

d_gene: .
abundance: once
v_gene: TRBV2
j_gene: TRBJ1-6
CDR3nt: TGTGCCAGCAGCCCCCCGAGGCTCTCTAATTCACCCCTCCACTTT
CDR3aa: CASSPPRLSNSPLHF

d_gene: TRBD2
abundance: .
v_gene: TRBV24-1
j_gene: TRBJ2-7
CDR3nt: TGTGCCACCAGTGACGGGACTAGTTCCTACGAGCAGTACTTC
CDR3aa: CATSDGTSSYEQYF

d_gene: .
abundance: .
v_gene: TRBV2
j_gene: TRBJ2-2
CDR3nt: TGTGCCAGCAGTGGGACTCCCTCCGGGGAGCTGTTTTTT
CDR3aa: CASSGTPSGELFF

d_gene: .
abundance: .
v_gene: TRBV19
j_gene: TRBJ2-6
CDR3nt: TGTGCCAGTAGTCCCCCGGTGTCTGGGGCCAACGTCCTGACTTTC
CDR3aa: CASSPPVSGANVLTF

d_gene: .
abundance: .
v_gene: TRBV12-3/TRBV12-4
j_gene: TRBJ1-2
CDR3nt: TGTGCCAGCACCCCCCCGGGGGGCTATGGCTACACCTTC
CDR3aa: CASTPPGGYGYTF

d_gene: .
abundance: .
v_gene: TRBV6-5
j_gene: TRBJ1-2
CDR3nt: TGTGCCAGCAGTTCCTACAGGGATCATGGCTACACCTTC
CDR3aa: CASSSYRDHGYTF

d_gene: TRBD2
abundance: .
v_gene: TRBV5-1
j_gene: TRBJ2-3
CDR3nt: TGCGCCAGCAGCTGGGCGGGGGGGCCCGATACGCAGTATTTT
CDR3aa: CASSWAGGPDTQYF

d_gene: TRBD1
abundance: .
v_gene: TRBV27
j_gene: TRBJ2-3
CDR3nt: TGTGCCAGCAGGGGGACAGGGGGGACCACAGATACGCAGTATTTT
CDR3aa: CASRGTGGTTDTQYF

d_gene: TRBD1
abundance: few
v_gene: TRBV24-1
j_gene: TRBJ1-5
CDR3nt: TGTGCCACCAGCCCGGGACAGAGTAATCAGCCCCAGCATTTT
CDR3aa: CATSPGQSNQPQHF

d_gene: .
abundance: .
v_gene: TRBV5-1
j_gene: TRBJ2-3
CDR3nt: TGCGCCAGCAGCCCCGGACTACACACAGATACGCAGTATTTT
CDR3aa: CASSPGLHTDTQYF

d_gene: TRBD1
abundance: .
v_gene: TRBV5-6
j_gene: TRBJ2-3
CDR3nt: TGTGCCAGCAGCCCAGACCGGGACAGGGGGGCCACAGATACGCAGTATTTT
CDR3aa: CASSPDRDRGATDTQYF

d_gene: .
abundance: .
v_gene: TRBV21-1
j_gene: TRBJ1-3
CDR3nt: TGTGCCAGCAGCAACGGGTCTCACTCTGGAAACACCATATATTTT
CDR3aa: CASSNGSHSGNTIYF

d_gene: TRBD2
abundance: .
v_gene: TRBV4-2
j_gene: TRBJ2-3
CDR3nt: TGTGCCAGCAGCCAAGGGACTAGCGGACCCACAGATACGCAGTATTTT
CDR3aa: CASSQGTSGPTDTQYF

d_gene: .
abundance: .
v_gene: TRBV5-4
j_gene: TRBJ2-2
CDR3nt: TGTGCCAGCAGACCCCAGGGTGGAAACACCGGGGAGCTGTTTTTT
CDR3aa: CASRPQGGNTGELFF

d_gene: .
abundance: .
v_gene: TRBV30
j_gene: TRBJ2-7
CDR3nt: TGTGCCTGGAGTGTACGAGTTGCCTACGAGCAGTACTTC
CDR3aa: CAWSVRVAYEQYF

d_gene: .
abundance: .
v_gene: TRBV7-3
j_gene: TRBJ2-7
CDR3nt: TGTGCCAGCAGCTTATTGCCGGGGAACATCTACGAGCAGTACTTC
CDR3aa: CASSLLPGNIYEQYF

d_gene: TRBD1
abundance: .
v_gene: TRBV4-3
j_gene: TRBJ1-1
CDR3nt: TGCGCCAGCAGCCAACGGACAGGACGGGGGACTGAAGCTTTCTTT
CDR3aa: CASSQRTGRGTEAFF

d_gene: .
abundance: .
v_gene: TRBV28
j_gene: TRBJ2-1
CDR3nt: TGTGCCAGCAGCACGTTCGGAGGTTCCAATGAGCAGTTCTTC
CDR3aa: CASSTFGGSNEQFF

d_gene: .
abundance: .
v_gene: TRBV2
j_gene: TRBJ1-3
CDR3nt: TGTGCCAGCAGCCCTACAGGGAACTCTGGAAACACCATATATTTT
CDR3aa: CASSPTGNSGNTIYF

d_gene: .
abundance: .
v_gene: TRBV4-3
j_gene: TRBJ1-6
CDR3nt: TGCGCCAGCAGCCAACAGGCGGGGAGCAATAATTCACCCCTCCACTTT
CDR3aa: CASSQQAGSNNSPLHF

d_gene: TRBD1
abundance: few
v_gene: TRBV11-3
j_gene: TRBJ1-6
CDR3nt: TGTGCCAGCAGCTTAAGAGGGGGCGCCTCTAATTCACCCCTCCACTTT
CDR3aa: CASSLRGGASNSPLHF

d_gene: .
abundance: .
v_gene: TRBV20-1
j_gene: TRBJ1-2
CDR3nt: TGCAGTGCTAGTGTGTCTCCAGGCCACTATGGCTACACCTTC
CDR3aa: CSASVSPGHYGYTF

d_gene: TRBD1
abundance: .
v_gene: TRBV29-1
j_gene: TRBJ1-1
CDR3nt: TGCAGCGTTGATGGAGGGGTTCCGACAGGGTGGGGGGCGACTGAAGCTTTCTTT
CDR3aa: CSVDGGVPTGWGATEAFF

d_gene: .
abundance: .
v_gene: TRBV18
j_gene: TRBJ2-3
CDR3nt: TGTGCCAGCTCACCAATCGCAGGGTCCACCACAGATACGCAGTATTTT
CDR3aa: CASSPIAGSTTDTQYF

d_gene: TRBD1
abundance: .
v_gene: TRBV3-1/TRBV3-2
j_gene: TRBJ2-4
CDR3nt: TGTGCCAGCAGCCAACGACGGGACAGAGGCAAAAACATTCAGTACTTC
CDR3aa: CASSQRRDRGKNIQYF

d_gene: .
abundance: .
v_gene: TRBV5-1
j_gene: TRBJ2-7
CDR3nt: TGCGCCAGCAGTAGAGGGGGTTCGGGCGTCTACGAGCAGTACTTC
CDR3aa: CASSRGGSGVYEQYF

d_gene: TRBD1
abundance: .
v_gene: TRBV6-5
j_gene: TRBJ1-3
CDR3nt: TGTGCCAGCAGTTATCCGGACAGGTCCAATGGAAACACCATATATTTT
CDR3aa: CASSYPDRSNGNTIYF

d_gene: TRBD1
abundance: once
v_gene: TRBV27
j_gene: TRBJ2-1
CDR3nt: TGTGCCAGCAGTTACTCTGACAGGGATGAGCAGTTCTTC
CDR3aa: CASSYSDRDEQFF

d_gene: TRBD2
abundance: .
v_gene: TRBV5-6
j_gene: TRBJ2-3
CDR3nt: TGTGCCAGCAGCTTTGGCGGGGGGGGCACAGATACGCAGTATTTT
CDR3aa: CASSFGGGGTDTQYF

d_gene: .
abundance: .
v_gene: TRBV30
j_gene: TRBJ2-1
CDR3nt: TGTGCCTGGAGTGTATTCCTTATGTACAATGAGCAGTTCTTC
CDR3aa: CAWSVFLMYNEQFF

d_gene: .
abundance: .
v_gene: TRBV4-3
j_gene: TRBJ2-2
CDR3nt: TGCGCCAGCAGCCTACTTGGCCTGGGGGCGTCGGGCGGGGAGCTGTTTTTT
CDR3aa: CASSLLGLGASGGELFF

d_gene: TRBD1
abundance: .
v_gene: TRBV19
j_gene: TRBJ1-4
CDR3nt: TGTGCCAGTACCGGGACAGTGGCAACTAATGAAAAACTGTTTTTT
CDR3aa: CASTGTVATNEKLFF

d_gene: .
abundance: once
v_gene: TRBV11-3
j_gene: TRBJ1-3
CDR3nt: TGTGCCAGCAGCTTACACAGGGAAATGGGAAACACCATATATTTT
CDR3aa: CASSLHREMGNTIYF

d_gene: .
abundance: .
v_gene: TRBV5-1
j_gene: TRBJ2-5
CDR3nt: TGCGCCAGCAGCTTGGGGTTATTTAGCGGAGCCCAAGAGACCCAGTACTTC
CDR3aa: CASSLGLFSGAQETQYF

d_gene: .
abundance: .
v_gene: TRBV7-9
j_gene: TRBJ1-1
CDR3nt: TGTGCCAGCAGCTTAGATAGTCTGGCAGGGAACACTGAAGCTTTCTTT
CDR3aa: CASSLDSLAGNTEAFF

d_gene: .
abundance: .
v_gene: TRBV5-8
j_gene: TRBJ2-1
CDR3nt: TGTGCCAGCAGCATAGGGGGCGGGGAGTACTACATGAATGAGCAGTTCTTC
CDR3aa: CASSIGGGEYYMNEQFF

d_gene: .
abundance: large
v_gene: TRBV19
j_gene: TRBJ1-1
CDR3nt: TGTGCCAGTAGTATTTTCGGTGAAGCTTTCTTT
CDR3aa: CASSIFGEAFF

d_gene: TRBD1
abundance: .
v_gene: TRBV30
j_gene: TRBJ1-4
CDR3nt: TGTGCCTGGAAGGCCCGGGACAGGGTAAATGAAAAACTGTTTTTT
CDR3aa: CAWKARDRVNEKLFF

d_gene: TRBD2
abundance: .
v_gene: TRBV19
j_gene: TRBJ2-5
CDR3nt: TGTGCCAGTAGTCCTAGGCCTGGCGGGGGTCAAGAGACCCAGTACTTC
CDR3aa: CASSPRPGGGQETQYF

d_gene: TRBD1
abundance: .
v_gene: TRBV28
j_gene: TRBJ1-1
CDR3nt: TGTGCCAGCAGACGTCCGGGACAGGGGGCTTTTGCTGAAGCTTTCTTT
CDR3aa: CASRRPGQGAFAEAFF

d_gene: .
abundance: once
v_gene: TRBV18
j_gene: TRBJ1-2
CDR3nt: TGTGCCAGCTCCCCCCAGTCGGGGGGCGGGACGGGCTACACCTTC
CDR3aa: CASSPQSGGGTGYTF

d_gene: .
abundance: .
v_gene: TRBV15
j_gene: TRBJ1-1
CDR3nt: TGTGCCACCAGCAGAGGTATTGTTGAAGCTTTCTTT
CDR3aa: CATSRGIVEAFF

d_gene: .
abundance: few
v_gene: TRBV7-3
j_gene: TRBJ1-6
CDR3nt: TGTGCCAGACTCCCGGGGGATAATTCACCCCTCCACTTT
CDR3aa: CARLPGDNSPLHF

d_gene: .
abundance: .
v_gene: TRBV5-8
j_gene: TRBJ1-5
CDR3nt: TGTGCCAGCAGCTTGCGGGGAAGAGGGGGTCAGCCCCAGCATTTT
CDR3aa: CASSLRGRGGQPQHF

d_gene: TRBD1
abundance: .
v_gene: TRBV23-1
j_gene: TRBJ1-3
CDR3nt: TGCGCCAGCAGTCGCTACCGGGACAGGGGCCCCCTCTCCTCTGGAAACACCATATATTTT
CDR3aa: CASSRYRDRGPLSSGNTIYF

d_gene: .
abundance: once
v_gene: TRBV12-3/TRBV12-4
j_gene: TRBJ2-1
CDR3nt: TGTGCCAGCAGTTTTCCCGGAGAGGAGCAGTTCTTC
CDR3aa: CASSFPGEEQFF

d_gene: .
abundance: .
v_gene: TRBV10-3
j_gene: TRBJ2-5
CDR3nt: TGTGCCATCAGTGACTACGGCACAGCCCAAGAGACCCAGTACTTC
CDR3aa: CAISDYGTAQETQYF

d_gene: .
abundance: .
v_gene: TRBV7-9
j_gene: TRBJ1-2
CDR3nt: TGTGCCAGCAGCGGGTCGAGGGTAGGGACTGGTGGCTACACCTTC
CDR3aa: CASSGSRVGTGGYTF